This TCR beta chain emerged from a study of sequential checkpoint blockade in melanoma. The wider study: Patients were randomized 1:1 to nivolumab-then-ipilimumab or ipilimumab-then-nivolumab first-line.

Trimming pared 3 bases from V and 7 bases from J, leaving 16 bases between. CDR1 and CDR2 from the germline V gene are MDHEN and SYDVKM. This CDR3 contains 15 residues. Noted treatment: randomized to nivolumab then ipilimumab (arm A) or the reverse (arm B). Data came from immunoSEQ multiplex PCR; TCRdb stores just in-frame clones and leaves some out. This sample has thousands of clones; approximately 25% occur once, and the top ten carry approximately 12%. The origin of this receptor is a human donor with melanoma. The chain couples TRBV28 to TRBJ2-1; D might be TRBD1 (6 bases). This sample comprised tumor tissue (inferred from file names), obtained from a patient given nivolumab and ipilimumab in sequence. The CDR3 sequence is CASSFVQGTRNEQFF. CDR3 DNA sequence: TGTGCCAGCAGTTTCGTACAGGGTACGAGGAATGAGCAGTTCTTC.